These 26 T cell receptor beta chains were sequenced from one sample in a study of radiotherapy plus CTLA-4 blockade in lung cancer. Using immunoSEQ multiplex PCR, the repertoire was profiled, and TCRdb retains in-frame clones only, with some absent. The sample contains around 80,000 clones, around four fifths of which appear only once. Sequencing was performed on peripheral blood, taken from a patient treated with radiotherapy plus ipilimumab. Source of these receptors: a human donor with non-small cell lung cancer who had stable disease on radiotherapy plus ipilimumab.

The rearrangement uses TRBV19 and TRBJ1-1, with D unclear. Per the germline V gene, CDR1 is LNHDA and CDR2 is SQIVND (reference sequence). V was pared by 2 bases and J by 7 bases, with 11 bases between. The CDR3 has 13 residues. The CDR3 coding sequence is TGTGCCAGTAGTATACTAGGGTTGGGTGAAGCTTTCTTT. This gives the protein CASSILGLGEAFF.

The table lists this clone with a count of one. The chain carries TRBV6-5 and TRBJ2-7, with 11 positions matching TRBD1. Per the germline V gene, CDR1 is MNHEY and CDR2 is SVGAGI. The CDR3 extends over 15 amino acids. Unmatched junction bases numbered 1, after V lost 2 bases and J lost 1 base. CDR3 DNA sequence: TGTGCCAGCAGTTACGGGACAGGGGGATCCTACGAGCAGTACTTC. As protein: CASSYGTGGSYEQYF.

V is TRBV14 and J is TRBJ2-7; 7 bases agree with TRBD2. V trimming: 3 bases; J trimming: 0 bases; junction bases outside the gene matches: 8. The CDR3 runs to 16 residues. From germline, CDR1 is SGHDN and CDR2 FVKESK. CDR3 protein: CASSHSSGLSSYEQYF. The CDR3 nucleotides are TGTGCCAGCAGCCATTCTAGCGGTCTTAGCTCCTACGAGCAGTACTTC.

J is TRBJ2-3 and V is TRBV5-1; TRBD1 agrees at 12 bases. CDR3 length: 15 residues. Trimming at V came to 2 bases and at J to 6 bases, leaving 4 bases not matched to a gene. The germline V gene has CDR1 SGHRS and CDR2 YFSETQ. CDR3 nucleotides: TGCGCCAGCAGCTTAGGGACAGGGGGCGAGGATACGCAGTATTTT. Protein product: CASSLGTGGEDTQYF.

The chain carries TRBV5-4 and TRBJ1-4; TRBD1 is a possible D gene (6 bases). The germline V and J ends were trimmed by 4 bases and 2 bases, with 18 bases remaining between them. Germline loops: CDR1 SGHNT, CDR2 YYREEE (reference sequence). CDR3 length equals 17 residues. CDR3 in amino acids: CASSQGRGVRTNEKLFF. In nucleotides, the CDR3 is TGTGCCAGCAGCCAGGGGAGGGGCGTACGGACTAATGAAAAACTGTTTTTT.

V usage is TRBV27 and J usage is TRBJ1-1; 10 bases fit TRBD1. CDR3 length equals 14 residues. V gave up 4 bases and J gave up 10 bases; unmatched junction bases: 9. Per germline, CDR1 MNHEY and CDR2 SMNVEV (reference sequence). The CDR3 reads CASSSVPGQGRAFF. DNA of the CDR3: TGTGCCAGCAGTTCAGTCCCGGGACAGGGGCGAGCTTTCTTT.

The rearrangement joins TRBV11-2 to TRBJ2-2; 7 bases fit TRBD1. The CDR3 extends over 15 amino acids. Germline trimming cut 1 base from V and 1 base from J; bases unmatched to any gene: 0. Germline V gives CDR1 SGHAT, CDR2 FQNNGV. The CDR3 reads CASSLGQGNTGELFF. CDR3 bases: TGTGCCAGCAGCTTAGGACAGGGGAACACCGGGGAGCTGTTTTTT.

CDR3 nucleotide sequence: TGTGCCACCAGCAGATCTTTTAATAGGGGACCACTGCTCTACGAGCAGTACTTC. Residues: CATSRSFNRGPLLYEQYF. J is TRBJ2-7 and V is TRBV15; D is perhaps TRBD1 or TRBD2 (5 bases each). Deletions cut 2 bases from V and 3 bases from J, with 23 bases between. Germline CDR1 is LNHNV and CDR2 is YYDKDF (reference sequence). CDR3 length equals 18 residues. Full variable domain (outside the CDR3, taken from reference TRBV15 and TRBJ2-7): DAMVIQNPRYQVTQFGKPVTLSCSQTLNHNVMYWYQQKSSQAPKLLFHYYDKDFNNEADTPDNFQSRRPNTSFCFLDIRSPGLGDTAMYLCATSRSFNRGPLLYEQYFGPGTRLTVT.

J is TRBJ2-7 and V is TRBV19; the match to TRBD2 covers 7 bases. The ends lost 6 bases at V and 0 bases at J; junction bases unmatched: 5. This CDR3 contains 14 residues. Germline CDR1 reads LNHDA; CDR2 reads SQIVND (reference sequence). CDR3: CASSLGGSSYEQYF. The CDR3 DNA is TGTGCCAGTAGCCTGGGCGGGAGCTCCTACGAGCAGTACTTC.

CDR3 in amino acids: CASSLTNFLGRKNEQYF. In DNA form, the CDR3 reads TGTGCCAGCAGCCTAACCAACTTCCTCGGGAGGAAGAACGAGCAGTACTTC. The chain carries TRBV5-6 and TRBJ2-7; 7 positions agree with TRBD2. The CDR3 is 17 residues long. Looked up from germline, CDR1 is SGHDT and CDR2 is YYEEEE. V dropped 4 bases and J dropped 5; count of bases not matched to a gene: 18.

The chain is built from TRBV2 and TRBJ2-3, with D tentatively TRBD2 (6 bases). The CDR3 has 17 amino acids. The V gene lost 1 base and the J gene lost 4 bases, with 18 bases spanning the gap. Germline CDR1 reads SNHLY; CDR2 reads FYNNEI. CDR3 loop: CASSEGRAGTFSDTQYF. The DNA of the CDR3 is TGTGCCAGCAGTGAAGGGCGGGCGGGAACGTTCTCAGATACGCAGTATTTT. The variable domain in full, with the rest retrieved from reference TRBV2 and TRBJ2-3, is EPEVTQTPSHQVTQMGQEVILRCVPISNHLYFYWYRQILGQKVEFLVSFYNNEISEKSEIFDDQFSVERPDGSNFTLKIRSTKLEDSAMYFCASSEGRAGTFSDTQYFGPGTRLTVL.

The chain is built from TRBV28 and TRBJ1-2; TRBD1 agrees at 8 bases. CDR1 and CDR2 (germline): MDHEN, SYDVKM. Losses at the gene ends were 6 bases for V and 8 bases for J; bases not matched to a gene: 11. CDR3 length equals 14 residues. The CDR3 sequence: CASSSTGEVDGYTF. In DNA, the CDR3 is TGTGCCAGCAGCTCGACAGGGGAGGTTGACGGCTACACCTTC.

The rearrangement joins TRBV28 to TRBJ1-1; unclear D gene. The CDR3 runs 16 residues. V lost 2 bases and J 1 base, leaving 14 bases between the germline ends. Germline CDR1 is MDHEN and CDR2 is SYDVKM. The CDR3 DNA sequence: TGTGCCAGCAGTTTAACAGTCGGCTTAGAGAACACTGAAGCTTTCTTT. This sequence encodes CASSLTVGLENTEAFF.

This CDR3 reads CASTSGGTDTQYF. CDR3 nucleotides: TGCGCCAGCACTAGCGGAGGCACAGATACGCAGTATTTT. V is TRBV5-1 and J is TRBJ2-3; 7 bases are shared with TRBD2. The CDR3 is made up of 13 amino acids. Germline V lookup: CDR1 SGHRS, CDR2 YFSETQ. The V and J ends lost 6 bases and 1 base, in that order; junction bases with no gene match: 2. The full variable domain, with the rest looked up from reference TRBV5-1 and TRBJ2-3, is KAGVTQTPRYLIKTRGQQVTLSCSPISGHRSVSWYQQTPGQGLQFLFEYFSETQRNKGNFPGRFSGRQFSNSRSEMNVSTLELGDSALYLCASTSGGTDTQYFGPGTRLTVL.

There are a few counts of this clone. The chain is built from TRBV18 and TRBJ1-6; TRBD1 agrees at 8 bases. The CDR3 is made up of 15 amino acids. The trim removed 0 bases at V and 7 bases at J, leaving 2 bases unmatched. Germline-derived CDR1 and CDR2 are KGHSH and LQKENI. The DNA of the CDR3 is TGTGCCAGCTCACCACCGACAGGGGTGAATTCACCCCTCCACTTT. Protein sequence: CASSPPTGVNSPLHF.

The chain combines TRBV18 with TRBJ2-1; TRBD1 aligns across 9 bases. This CDR3 region has 13 residues. Trimming took 4 bases from V and 10 from J; bases not matched to a gene: 5. Germline CDR1 and CDR2: KGHSH and LQKENI. The CDR3 coding sequence is TGTGCCAGCTCACAGGGACAGGGTCGGGAGCAGTTCTTC. As protein: CASSQGQGREQFF. Together with reference TRBV18 and TRBJ2-1, the CDR3 gives the full variable domain: NAGVMQNPRHLVRRRGQEARLRCSPMKGHSHVYWYRQLPEEGLKFMVYLQKENIIDESGMPKERFSAEFPKEGPSILRIQQVVRGDSAAYFCASSQGQGREQFFGPGTRLTVL.

The table lists this clone with a few counts. CDR3 sequence reads: CASSRQGNTIYF. The CDR3 region has the DNA TGTGCCAGCAGCCGACAGGGAAACACCATATATTTT. The rearrangement links TRBV7-6 to TRBJ1-3, with TRBD1 as a possible D gene (5 bases). The CDR3 covers 12 residues. Germline CDR1 is SGHVS and CDR2 is FNYEAQ. V was clipped by 5 bases and J by 4 bases, with 6 bases between them.

This sequence joins TRBV9 and TRBJ2-6; either TRBD1 or TRBD2 may fit D (5 bases each). Germline V lookup: CDR1 SGDLS, CDR2 YYNGEE. V was trimmed by 0 bases and J by 2 bases, leaving 12 bases between them. This CDR3 is built from 17 residues. For the CDR3, the DNA is TGTGCCAGCAGCGTAGGGAGAGGGACCCCTGGGGCCAACGTCCTGACTTTC. Protein sequence: CASSVGRGTPGANVLTF.

The J gene is TRBJ2-5, the V gene TRBV9, with TRBD1 identical over 9 bases. Germline CDR1 is SGDLS and CDR2 is YYNGEE. Unmatched junction bases numbered 8, after V lost 4 bases and J lost 4 bases. The CDR3 consists of 15 residues. The CDR3 DNA is TGTGCCAGCAGCACCACAGGGGGCTCTCGAGAGACCCAGTACTTC. Protein sequence: CASSTTGGSRETQYF.

V and J are TRBV27 and TRBJ2-1; 16 nucleotides align to TRBD2. This CDR3 contains 20 residues. Trimming cost V 5 bases and J 1 base; bases outside gene matches: 11. CDR1 and CDR2 from the germline V gene are MNHEY and SMNVEV (reference sequence). CDR3 nucleotides: TGTGCCAGCAGTCCGCTAGCGGGACTAGCGGGAGGGAGATCCTACAATGAGCAGTTCTTC. It translates to CASSPLAGLAGGRSYNEQFF.

This clone was detected only a few times. The CDR3 loop is CASSLASSGGSYEQYF. The CDR3, as DNA: TGTGCCAGCAGCTTAGCAAGCAGCGGGGGGTCTTACGAGCAGTACTTC. This sequence joins TRBV7-9 and TRBJ2-7; 9 bases line up with TRBD2. Germline CDR1 SEHNR, CDR2 FQNEAQ (reference sequence). The CDR3 contains 16 residues. J lost 4 bases, V lost 0 bases, and 7 bases had no gene match.

The CDR3 region is CASSIGRQGASTDTQYF. Written as DNA, the CDR3 is TGTGCCAGTAGTATAGGACGTCAGGGGGCGTCCACAGATACGCAGTATTTT. The chain joins TRBV19 to TRBJ2-3; the match to TRBD1 covers 8 bases. The CDR3 has 17 residues. CDR1 and CDR2 from the germline V gene are LNHDA and SQIVND (reference sequence). V shed 1 base, J shed 2 bases, and the junction held 8 bases outside the gene matches.

This chain connects TRBV5-4 to TRBJ2-3; D remains unclear. The CDR3 sequence is 15 residues long. Trimming cost V 4 bases and J 1 base, with 13 bases left between them. CDR1 and CDR2 from the germline V gene are SGHNT and YYREEE (reference sequence). The DNA for the CDR3 is TGTGCCAGCAGCCTTTCTAGTGGTGGCACAGATACGCAGTATTTT. It encodes CASSLSSGGTDTQYF. The whole variable domain, remainder taken from reference TRBV5-4 and TRBJ2-3, is ETGVTQSPTHLIKTRGQQVTLRCSSQSGHNTVSWYQQALGQGPQFIFQYYREEENGRGNFPPRFSGLQFPNYSSELNVNALELDDSALYLCASSLSSGGTDTQYFGPGTRLTVL.

The chain combines TRBV18 with TRBJ2-7, with 7 positions matching TRBD2. This CDR3 spans 14 amino acids. Germline trimming cut 6 bases from V and 1 base from J; bases unmatched to any gene: 6. In germline, CDR1 is KGHSH, CDR2 LQKENI. The CDR3 here is CASSPGLGSYEQYF. The CDR3 DNA reads TGTGCCAGCTCCCCCGGACTAGGATCCTACGAGCAGTACTTC.

The chain is built from TRBV25-1 and TRBJ2-1, with TRBD1 matching over 8 bases. V lost 0 bases and J lost 9; bases outside the gene matches: 7. The CDR3 loop spans 15 amino acids. CDR1 and CDR2 (germline): MGHDK, SYGVNS. CDR3 DNA: TGTGCCAGCAGTGAATACGGGGGCAGGGGGCTTGAGCAGTTCTTC. Translating it yields CASSEYGGRGLEQFF. The complete variable domain, with remaining parts taken from reference TRBV25-1 and TRBJ2-1, reads EADIYQTPRYLVIGTGKKITLECSQTMGHDKMYWYQQDPGMELHLIHYSYGVNSTEKGDLSSESTVSRIRTEHFPLTLESARPSHTSQYLCASSEYGGRGLEQFFGPGTRLTVL.

The rearrangement joins TRBV5-1 to TRBJ2-4; 8 bases are a match to TRBD2. J lost 0 bases, V lost 4 bases, and 6 bases had no gene match. Germline V lookup: CDR1 SGHRS, CDR2 YFSETQ. The CDR3 has 16 residues. CDR3 region: CASSGTSGLAKNIQYF. For the CDR3, the DNA is TGCGCCAGCAGCGGTACTAGCGGACTAGCCAAAAACATTCAGTACTTC.